This T cell receptor (beta chain) was obtained from a study of cytomegalovirus exposure and HLA in healthy donors. Nominally healthy donors provided the samples, though records likely missed some immune exposures. On this clone: Its antigen is unidentified.

PCR was performed using 60 Vbeta and 13 Jbeta primers. TCRdb keeps only in-frame clones here, not all; method: immunoSEQ multiplex PCR. The sample records roughly 160,000 clones, roughly four fifths being singletons. Findings of the study overall: With DRB1 most and HLA-C fewest, TCR association rates differed between HLA loci in a later analysis. Researchers reported that a few CMV-associated chains were confirmed in vitro as CMV antigen-specific. Some V segments, including TRBV6-2 and TRBV6-3, were excluded as indistinguishable.

The CDR3 is made up of 15 amino acids. From germline, CDR1 is LNHDA and CDR2 SQIVND (reference sequence). V lost 6 bases to trimming and J lost 0 bases; unmatched junction nucleotides: 3. The sample comprised PBMCs. This TCR was sampled from a male donor in good health and CMV-seropositive. The V call is TRBV19, the J call TRBJ1-5, with 9 positions matching TRBD1. The CDR3 region has the DNA TGTGCCAGTAGCCAGACAGGGGGTAGCAATCAGCCCCAGCATTTT. Its translation is CASSQTGGSNQPQHF.